One and the same sample provided the 8 T cell receptor beta chains below, sequenced in a study of T cells after somatic rescue of genetic block. Libraries were prepared by immunoSEQ multiplex PCR; TCRdb keeps only in-frame clonotypes and omits some of them. The table lists over 95,000 clones, just over 90% of them singletons. The sequenced sample consisted of peripheral blood mononuclear cells (PBMCs). The origin of the receptors is a young woman.

The chain uses TRBV2 and TRBJ1-6, with no clear D. Germline values: CDR1 SNHLY, CDR2 FYNNEI. The CDR3 is made up of 12 amino acids. With 6 bases removed from V and 9 bases from J, the gap between germline ends came to 9 bases. CDR3 loop: CASSTVSSPLHF. Here the CDR3 DNA reads TGTGCCAGCAGCACAGTCAGTTCACCCCTCCACTTT.

J is TRBJ1-5 and V is TRBV7-3; D gene uncertain. The germline gives CDR1 SGHTA, CDR2 FQGTGA. Trimming shortened V by 6 bases and J by 4 bases, and 13 bases separated the two germline ends. The length of the CDR3 is 14 residues. Written as DNA, the CDR3 is TGTGCCAGCAGTCCCGGGGTGGGAAATCAGCCCCAGCATTTT. This encodes CASSPGVGNQPQHF.

This clone was counted between two and nine times. The chain combines TRBV29-1 with TRBJ1-1; 9 nucleotides match TRBD1. Germline-derived CDR1 and CDR2 are SQVTM and ANQGSEA. The CDR3 totals 13 residues. The V segment lost 6 bases and the J segment 5 bases; nucleotides outside the gene matches: 7. CDR3 amino acids: CSVETGGTTEAFF. The DNA of the CDR3 is TGCAGCGTCGAGACAGGGGGAACGACTGAAGCTTTCTTT.

The chain is built from TRBV28 and TRBJ1-2, with 7 bases fitting TRBD1. With 6 bases clipped from V and 8 bases from J, the junction kept 9 bases outside the gene matches. Germline-derived CDR1 and CDR2 are MDHEN and SYDVKM. The CDR3 has 13 residues. Written as DNA, the CDR3 is TGTGCCAGCAGCATCACAGGGGAGGGCGGCTACACCTTC. Protein sequence: CASSITGEGGYTF.

The genes are TRBV6-5 and TRBJ1-2; D gene unclear. The CDR3 covers 12 residues. The ends were cut back, 2 bases at V and 3 bases at J, with 4 bases in the middle. Germline CDR1 is MNHEY and CDR2 is SVGAGI. The CDR3 loop reads CASSYRDYGYTF. DNA of the CDR3: TGTGCCAGCAGTTACAGGGACTATGGCTACACCTTC.

The rearrangement uses TRBV13 and TRBJ2-3, with TRBD2 identical over 11 bases. Germline assignment: CDR1 PRHDT and CDR2 FYEKMQ (reference sequence). This CDR3 comprises 18 residues. V shed 4 bases, J shed 2 bases, and the junction held 11 bases outside the gene matches. CDR3 sequence reads: CASSSYSGGAPHTDTQYF. CDR3 DNA: TGTGCCAGCAGCTCTTATAGCGGGGGGGCTCCACACACAGATACGCAGTATTTT.

The rearrangement joins TRBV18 to TRBJ1-2; a weak D match, TRBD1 (5 bases). The CDR3 consists of 13 residues. Trimming cost V 4 bases and J 3 bases, with 9 bases left between them. CDR1 is KGHSH, CDR2 LQKENI, per germline. CDR3 sequence: CASSRGEDYGYTF. The CDR3 DNA follows: TGTGCCAGCTCACGGGGGGAAGACTATGGCTACACCTTC.

This sequence joins TRBV5-5 and TRBJ1-2; 7 bases line up with TRBD1. The germline CDR1 and CDR2 sequences are SGHKS and YYEKEE (reference sequence). Germline trimming cut 2 bases from V and 7 bases from J; bases unmatched to any gene: 14. CDR3 length: 16 residues. The CDR3, as DNA: TGTGCCAGCAGCTTCCTACACTTAGGGGGCGCGGGTGGCTACACCTTC. Translating gives CASSFLHLGGAGGYTF.